The 7 T cell receptor beta chains presented below share a single source sample, sequenced in a study of Graves' ophthalmopathy and Graves' hyperthyroidism. Transcripts of RNA were the source for amplifying TCR beta CDR3 regions. The workflow started with a first-round RT-PCR run with HTBI primers and then moved on to a second-round multiplex PCR. TCRdb re-analysed the multiplex PCR reads in MiXCR, keeping a single row per CDR3 protein. The sample has about 210,000 distinct CDR3 sequences; about 32% are singletons. Sequenced sample: peripheral blood. The receptors derive from a man over 45 with Graves' ophthalmopathy.

In this sample, this clonotype turned up many times. The chain carries TRBV25-1 and TRBJ1-5, with D possibly being TRBD1 (5 bases). Trimming took off 3 bases at V and 2 bases at J, with 11 bases between the two ends. The germline V gene encodes CDR1 MGHDK and CDR2 SYGVNS. This CDR3 spans 15 amino acids. The CDR3 sequence is CASSDYGDGNQPQHF. In DNA, the CDR3 is TGTGCCAGCAGTGATTACGGGGACGGCAATCAGCCCCAGCATTTT.

This clonotype was counted ten times or more. The chain is built from TRBV6-5 and TRBJ2-7; D ambiguous. Germline assignment: CDR1 MNHEY and CDR2 SVGAGI. The V gene lost 0 bases and the J gene lost 7 bases, with 4 bases spanning the gap. The CDR3 extends over 11 amino acids. The CDR3 loop is CASSYSSEQYF. The DNA for the CDR3 is TGTGCCAGCAGTTACTCATCTGAGCAGTACTTC.

This clonotype was counted at least ten times. This chain links TRBV28 with TRBJ1-6; no firm D call. Germline CDR1 is MDHEN and CDR2 is SYDVKM. This CDR3 has 12 residues. The V end lost 7 bases, the J end lost 8 bases, and 9 bases lay between the germline ends. DNA for the CDR3: TGTGCCAGCACTCTGGGAGATTCACCCCTCCACTTT. Protein sequence: CASTLGDSPLHF. Combining the CDR3 with reference TRBV28 and TRBJ1-6 gives the whole variable domain DVKVTQSSRYLVKRTGEKVFLECVQDMDHENMFWYRQDPGLGLRLIYFSYDVKMKEKGDIPEGYSVSREKKERFSLILESASTNQTSMYLCASTLGDSPLHFGNGTRLTVT.

This clonotype appeared a single time. This chain connects TRBV6-1 to TRBJ2-7, with D perhaps matching TRBD1 (6 bases). With 1 base removed from V and 0 bases from J, the gap between germline ends came to 16 bases. Germline lookup yields CDR1 MNHNS and CDR2 SASEGT. The CDR3 covers 17 residues. The CDR3 DNA is TGTGCCAGCAGTGAAGTAGCCTGGGGGCAGAGCTCCTACGAGCAGTACTTC. Translating it yields CASSEVAWGQSSYEQYF.

This clonotype was detected a few times. The rearrangement uses TRBV20-1 and TRBJ2-7; tentatively, D is TRBD2 (5 bases). Deletions cut 3 bases from V and 1 base from J, with 16 bases between. This CDR3 is built from 15 residues. Germline CDR1 reads DFQATT; CDR2 reads SNEGSKA (reference sequence). The DNA of the CDR3 is TGCAGTGCTAGTCGAGGGATGAGTGGTTCCTACGAGCAGTACTTC. Translated, it gives CSASRGMSGSYEQYF.

The gene calls are TRBV20-1 and TRBJ1-1; D is uncertain. CDR1 and CDR2 from the germline V gene are DFQATT and SNEGSKA (reference sequence). Trimming removed 2 bases at V and 1 base at J, with 5 bases between. The CDR3 length is 12 residues. Here the CDR3 DNA reads TGCAGTGCTAGACCCAGGAACACTGAAGCTTTCTTT. Encoded protein: CSARPRNTEAFF.

This clonotype has only a few counts. The CDR3 is CASSYSPYQPQHF. The DNA of the CDR3 is TGTGCCAGCAGTTACTCCCCATATCAGCCCCAGCATTTT. This sequence joins TRBV6-2 or TRBV6-3 and TRBJ1-5; D call uncertain. This CDR3 comprises 13 residues. V gave up 0 bases and J gave up 5 bases, with 5 bases separating them. Germline values: CDR1 MNHEY, CDR2 SVGEGT.